This TCR beta chain is drawn from a study of shared T cell receptors in the human thymus. The data were produced by immunoSEQ multiplex PCR, yet TCRdb's version contains in-frame clones alone and is incomplete. This sample carries about 660,000 clones, more than 70% of them seen once, and the ten largest clones take just under 0.0095%. The CDR3 extends over 14 amino acids. The germline CDR1 and CDR2 sequences are LNHNV and YYDKDF (reference sequence). Trimming shortened V by 0 bases and J by 5 bases, and 8 bases separated the two germline ends. The data were also submitted as part of a second study, on human thymus T cells. Turning to that study: Related research reported highly overlapping thymic repertoires among unrelated individuals.

This clonotype was sampled from a boy under two years old with a congenital heart defect. The rearrangement links TRBV15 to TRBJ2-4, with a weak D call TRBD2 (5 bases). Material: thymocytes. The CDR3 reads CATSRERAENIQYF. The CDR3, as DNA: TGTGCCACCAGCAGAGAAAGAGCGGAAAACATTCAGTACTTC.